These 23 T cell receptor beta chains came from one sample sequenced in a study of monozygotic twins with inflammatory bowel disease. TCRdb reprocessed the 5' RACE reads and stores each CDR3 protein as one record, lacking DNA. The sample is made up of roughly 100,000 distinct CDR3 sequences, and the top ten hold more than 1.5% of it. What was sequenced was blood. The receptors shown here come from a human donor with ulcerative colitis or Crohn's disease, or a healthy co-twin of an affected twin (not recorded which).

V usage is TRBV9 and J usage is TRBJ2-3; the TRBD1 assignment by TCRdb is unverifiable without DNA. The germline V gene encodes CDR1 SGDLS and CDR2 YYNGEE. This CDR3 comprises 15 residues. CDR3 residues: CASSVVGRQGDTQYF.

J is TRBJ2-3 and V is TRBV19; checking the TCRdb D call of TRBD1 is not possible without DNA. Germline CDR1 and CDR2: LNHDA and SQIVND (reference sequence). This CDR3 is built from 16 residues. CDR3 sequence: CASSIWTGGSTDTQYF.

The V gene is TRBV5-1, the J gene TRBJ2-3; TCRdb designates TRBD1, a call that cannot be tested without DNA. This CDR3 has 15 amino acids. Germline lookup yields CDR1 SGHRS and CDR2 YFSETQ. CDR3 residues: CASSLGGTSGDTQYF.

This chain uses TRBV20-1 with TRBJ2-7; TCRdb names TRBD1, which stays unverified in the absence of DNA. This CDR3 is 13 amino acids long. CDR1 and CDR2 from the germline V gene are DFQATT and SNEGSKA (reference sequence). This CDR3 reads CSARYRAAYEQYF.

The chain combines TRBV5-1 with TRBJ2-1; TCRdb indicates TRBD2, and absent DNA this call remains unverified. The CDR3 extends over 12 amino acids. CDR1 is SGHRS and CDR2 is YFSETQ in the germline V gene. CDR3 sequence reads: CASSWGGDEQFF.

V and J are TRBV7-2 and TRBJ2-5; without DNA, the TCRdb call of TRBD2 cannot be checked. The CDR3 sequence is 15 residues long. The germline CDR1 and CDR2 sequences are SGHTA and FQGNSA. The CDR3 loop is CASSLSGRTQETQYF.

The CDR3 loop is CASSKENTEAFF. The rearrangement uses TRBV7-9 and TRBJ1-1. Per germline, CDR1 SEHNR and CDR2 FQNEAQ (reference sequence). CDR3 size: 12 residues. Full variable domain (missing parts from reference TRBV7-9 and TRBJ1-1): DTGVSQNPRHKITKRGQNVTFRCDPISEHNRLYWYRQTLGQGPEFLTYFQNEAQLEKSRLLSDRFSAERPKGSFSTLEIQRTEQGDSAMYLCASSKENTEAFFGQGTRLTVV.

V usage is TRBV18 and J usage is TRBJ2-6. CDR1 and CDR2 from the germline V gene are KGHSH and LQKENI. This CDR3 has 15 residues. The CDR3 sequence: CASSPERSGANVLTF.

CDR3 in amino acids: CASRWSGTNTGELFF. This chain links TRBV19 with TRBJ2-2; TCRdb returns TRBD1, unconfirmable since there is no DNA. The CDR3 has 15 residues. CDR1 and CDR2 (germline): LNHDA, SQIVND (reference sequence).

The CDR3 here is CASSLEGYADTQYF. The V call is TRBV5-4, the J call TRBJ2-3; the TCRdb call, TRBD1, lacks DNA for checking. The CDR3 runs to 14 residues. The germline gives CDR1 SGHNT, CDR2 YYREEE (reference sequence). Together with reference TRBV5-4 and TRBJ2-3, the CDR3 gives the full variable domain: ETGVTQSPTHLIKTRGQQVTLRCSSQSGHNTVSWYQQALGQGPQFIFQYYREEENGRGNFPPRFSGLQFPNYSSELNVNALELDDSALYLCASSLEGYADTQYFGPGTRLTVL.

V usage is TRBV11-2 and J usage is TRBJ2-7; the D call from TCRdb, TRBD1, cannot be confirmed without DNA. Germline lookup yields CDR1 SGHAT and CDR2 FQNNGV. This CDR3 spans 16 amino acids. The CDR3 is CASSLDRAPTSYEQYF.

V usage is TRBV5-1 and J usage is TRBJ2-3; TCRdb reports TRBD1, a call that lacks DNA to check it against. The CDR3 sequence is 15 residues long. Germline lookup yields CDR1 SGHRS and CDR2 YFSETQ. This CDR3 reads CASSLVGTGTDTQYF.

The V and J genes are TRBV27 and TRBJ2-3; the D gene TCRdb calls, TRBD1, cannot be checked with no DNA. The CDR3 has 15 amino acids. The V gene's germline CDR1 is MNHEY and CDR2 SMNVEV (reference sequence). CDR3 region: CASSYRVLSTDTQYF.

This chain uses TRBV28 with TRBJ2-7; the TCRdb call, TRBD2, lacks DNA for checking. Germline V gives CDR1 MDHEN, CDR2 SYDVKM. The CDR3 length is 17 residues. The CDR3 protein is CASSFPKMSGENYEQYF.

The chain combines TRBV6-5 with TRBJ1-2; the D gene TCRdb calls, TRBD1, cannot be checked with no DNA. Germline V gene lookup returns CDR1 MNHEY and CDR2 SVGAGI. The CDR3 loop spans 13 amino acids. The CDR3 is CASRRAGKDGYTF.

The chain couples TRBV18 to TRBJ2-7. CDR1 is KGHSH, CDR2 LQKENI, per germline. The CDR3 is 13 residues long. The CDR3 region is CASSIPSTVEQYF.

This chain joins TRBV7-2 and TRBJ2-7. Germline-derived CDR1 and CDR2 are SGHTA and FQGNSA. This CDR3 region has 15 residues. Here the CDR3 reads CASSLARRSSYEQYF.

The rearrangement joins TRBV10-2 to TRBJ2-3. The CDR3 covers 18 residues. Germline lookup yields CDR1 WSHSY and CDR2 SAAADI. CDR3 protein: CASSDSAWPGRSTDTQYF.

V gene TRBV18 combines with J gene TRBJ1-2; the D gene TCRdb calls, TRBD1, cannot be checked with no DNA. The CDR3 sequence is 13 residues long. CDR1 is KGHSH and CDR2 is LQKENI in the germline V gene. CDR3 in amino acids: CASSTDRVYGYTF.

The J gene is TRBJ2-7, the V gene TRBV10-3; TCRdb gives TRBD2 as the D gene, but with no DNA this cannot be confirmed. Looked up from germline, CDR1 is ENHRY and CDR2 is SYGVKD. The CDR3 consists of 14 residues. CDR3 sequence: CAIRVAGGPSEQYF.

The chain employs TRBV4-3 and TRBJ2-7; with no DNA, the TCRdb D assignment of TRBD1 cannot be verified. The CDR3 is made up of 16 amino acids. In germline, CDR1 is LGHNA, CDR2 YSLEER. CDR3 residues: CASSQVRDSSSYEQYF.

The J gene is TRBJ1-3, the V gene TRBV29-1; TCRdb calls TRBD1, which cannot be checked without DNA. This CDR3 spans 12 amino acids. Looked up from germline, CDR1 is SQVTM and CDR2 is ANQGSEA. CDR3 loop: CSVSRAGNTIYF.

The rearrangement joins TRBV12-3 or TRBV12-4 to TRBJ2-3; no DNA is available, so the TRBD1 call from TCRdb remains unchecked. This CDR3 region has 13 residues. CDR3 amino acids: CASSRLGADTQYF.